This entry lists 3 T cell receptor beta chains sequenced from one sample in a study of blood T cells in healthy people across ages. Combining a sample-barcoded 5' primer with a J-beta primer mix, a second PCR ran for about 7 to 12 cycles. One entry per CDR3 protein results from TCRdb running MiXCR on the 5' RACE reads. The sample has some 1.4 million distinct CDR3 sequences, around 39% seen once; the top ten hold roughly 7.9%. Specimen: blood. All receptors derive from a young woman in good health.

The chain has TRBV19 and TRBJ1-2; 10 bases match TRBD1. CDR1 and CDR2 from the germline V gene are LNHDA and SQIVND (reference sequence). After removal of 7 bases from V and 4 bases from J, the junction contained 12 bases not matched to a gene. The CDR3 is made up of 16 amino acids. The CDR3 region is CASTFLTGTGAYGYTF. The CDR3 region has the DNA TGTGCCAGTACCTTTTTAACCGGGACAGGGGCCTATGGCTACACCTTC.

The CDR3 loop is CASSYLDEKETQYF. The DNA of the CDR3 is TGTGCCAGCAGTTACTTAGACGAGAAAGAGACCCAGTACTTC. This rearrangement joins TRBV6-5 to TRBJ2-5; D unclear. CDR1 is MNHEY, CDR2 SVGAGI, per germline. This CDR3 has 14 amino acids. V was shortened by 1 base and J by 3 bases, with 9 bases between the two germline ends.

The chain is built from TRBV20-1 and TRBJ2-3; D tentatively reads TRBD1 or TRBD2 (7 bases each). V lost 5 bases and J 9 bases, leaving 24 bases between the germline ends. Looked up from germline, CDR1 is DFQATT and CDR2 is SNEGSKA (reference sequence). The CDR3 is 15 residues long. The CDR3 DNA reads TGCAGTGCTCGCCAGGGGGGGCAACCAGGGAGGACGCAGTATTTT. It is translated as CSARQGGQPGRTQYF.